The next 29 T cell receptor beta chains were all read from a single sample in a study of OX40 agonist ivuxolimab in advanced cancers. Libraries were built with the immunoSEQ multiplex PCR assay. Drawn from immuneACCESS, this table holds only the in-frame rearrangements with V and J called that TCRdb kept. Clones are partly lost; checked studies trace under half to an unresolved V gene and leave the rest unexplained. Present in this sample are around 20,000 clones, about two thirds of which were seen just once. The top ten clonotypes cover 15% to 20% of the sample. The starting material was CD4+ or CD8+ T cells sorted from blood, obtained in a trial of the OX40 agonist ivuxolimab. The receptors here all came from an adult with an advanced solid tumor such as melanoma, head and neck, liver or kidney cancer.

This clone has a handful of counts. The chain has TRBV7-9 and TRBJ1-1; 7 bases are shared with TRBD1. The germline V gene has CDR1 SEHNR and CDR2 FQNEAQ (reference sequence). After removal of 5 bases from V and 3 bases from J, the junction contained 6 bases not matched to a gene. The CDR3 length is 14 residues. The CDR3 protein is CASSPGGLDTEAFF. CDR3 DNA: TGTGCCAGCAGCCCAGGGGGATTAGACACTGAAGCTTTCTTT.

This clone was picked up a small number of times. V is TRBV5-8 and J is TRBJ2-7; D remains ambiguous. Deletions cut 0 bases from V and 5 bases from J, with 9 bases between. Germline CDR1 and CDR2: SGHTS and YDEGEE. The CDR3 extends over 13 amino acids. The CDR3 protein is CASSLGTIHEQYF. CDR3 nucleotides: TGTGCCAGCAGCTTGGGAACTATCCACGAGCAGTACTTC.

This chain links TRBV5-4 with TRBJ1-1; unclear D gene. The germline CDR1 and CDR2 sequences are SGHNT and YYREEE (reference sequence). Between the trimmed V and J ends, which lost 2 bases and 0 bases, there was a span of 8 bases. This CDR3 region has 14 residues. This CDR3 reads CASSFSGLNTEAFF. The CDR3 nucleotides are TGTGCCAGCAGCTTCTCCGGATTGAACACTGAAGCTTTCTTT.

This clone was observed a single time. The CDR3 loop reads CASSRGTGSTNEQFF. The CDR3 DNA follows: TGTGCCAGCAGTCGGGGGACAGGGTCTACAAATGAGCAGTTCTTC. The chain links TRBV28 to TRBJ2-1; 9 bases are shared with TRBD1. This CDR3 spans 15 amino acids. The germline gives CDR1 MDHEN, CDR2 SYDVKM. V shed 5 bases, J shed 7 bases, and the junction held 9 bases outside the gene matches.

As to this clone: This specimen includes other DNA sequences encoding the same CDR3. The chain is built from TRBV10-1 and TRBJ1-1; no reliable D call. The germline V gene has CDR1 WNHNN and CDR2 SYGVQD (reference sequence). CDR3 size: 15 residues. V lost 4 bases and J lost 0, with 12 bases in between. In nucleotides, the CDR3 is TGCGCCAGCAGTGGGACGCAATCCATGAACACTGAAGCTTTCTTT. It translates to CASSGTQSMNTEAFF.

In nucleotides, the CDR3 is TGTGCCAGCAGTCCCGGGACTAGCGCAAGCACAGATACGCAGTATTTT. Translating it yields CASSPGTSASTDTQYF. The rearrangement links TRBV28 to TRBJ2-3; 10 bases map to TRBD2. The CDR3 is made up of 16 amino acids. The V segment lost 5 bases and the J segment 0 bases; nucleotides outside the gene matches: 5. Looked up from germline, CDR1 is MDHEN and CDR2 is SYDVKM. Full variable domain (rest looked up from reference TRBV28 and TRBJ2-3): DVKVTQSSRYLVKRTGEKVFLECVQDMDHENMFWYRQDPGLGLRLIYFSYDVKMKEKGDIPEGYSVSREKKERFSLILESASTNQTSMYLCASSPGTSASTDTQYFGPGTRLTVL.

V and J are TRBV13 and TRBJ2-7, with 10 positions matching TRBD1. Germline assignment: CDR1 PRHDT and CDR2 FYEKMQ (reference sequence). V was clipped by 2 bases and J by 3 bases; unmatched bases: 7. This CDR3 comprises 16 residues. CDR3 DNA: TGTGCCAGCAGCTTAAAGGCCCGGGACAGGGGCTACGAGCAGTACTTC. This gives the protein CASSLKARDRGYEQYF.

CDR3 residues: CASRSANEKLFF. Here the CDR3 DNA reads TGTGCCAGCAGATCAGCTAATGAAAAACTGTTTTTT. V and J are TRBV27 and TRBJ1-4; D uncertain. Germline lookup yields CDR1 MNHEY and CDR2 SMNVEV (reference sequence). This CDR3 region has 12 residues. V dropped 6 bases and J dropped 3 bases, with 5 bases sitting between them.

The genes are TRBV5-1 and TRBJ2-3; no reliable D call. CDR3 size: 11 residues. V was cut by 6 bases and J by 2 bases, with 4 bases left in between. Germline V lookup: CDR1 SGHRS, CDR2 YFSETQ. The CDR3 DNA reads TGCGCCAGCACGGCCACAGATACGCAGTATTTT. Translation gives CASTATDTQYF.

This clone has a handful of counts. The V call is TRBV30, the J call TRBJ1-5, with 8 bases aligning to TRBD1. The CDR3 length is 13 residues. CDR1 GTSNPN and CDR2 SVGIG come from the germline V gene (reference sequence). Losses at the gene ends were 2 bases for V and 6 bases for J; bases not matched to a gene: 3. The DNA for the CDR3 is TGTGCCTGGAGTACCGACAGGGGTCAGCCCCAGCATTTT. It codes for CAWSTDRGQPQHF. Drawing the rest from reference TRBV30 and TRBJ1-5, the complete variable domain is SQTIHQWPATLVQPVGSPLSLECTVEGTSNPNLYWYRQAAGRGLQLLFYSVGIGQISSEVPQNLSASRPQDRQFILSSKKLLLSDSGFYLCAWSTDRGQPQHFGDGTRLSIL.

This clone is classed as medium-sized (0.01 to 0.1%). As DNA, the CDR3 is TGCGCCAGCAGCTTGTTTCGAGAGACCCAGTACTTC. It specifies CASSLFRETQYF. J is TRBJ2-5 and V is TRBV5-1; D gene unclear. Germline V CDR1 and CDR2: SGHRS, YFSETQ. The V and J ends lost 1 base and 4 bases respectively, with 5 bases between them. The CDR3 consists of 12 residues. Complete variable domain (other parts from reference TRBV5-1 and TRBJ2-5): KAGVTQTPRYLIKTRGQQVTLSCSPISGHRSVSWYQQTPGQGLQFLFEYFSETQRNKGNFPGRFSGRQFSNSRSEMNVSTLELGDSALYLCASSLFRETQYFGPGTRLLVL.

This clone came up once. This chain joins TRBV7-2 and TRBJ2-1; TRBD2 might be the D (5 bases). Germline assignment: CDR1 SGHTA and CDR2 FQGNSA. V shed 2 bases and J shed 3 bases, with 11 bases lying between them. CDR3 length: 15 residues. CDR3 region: CASSLRLAVYNEQFF. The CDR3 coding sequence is TGTGCCAGCAGCTTACGTCTAGCCGTCTACAATGAGCAGTTCTTC. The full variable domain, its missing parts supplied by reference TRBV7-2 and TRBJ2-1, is GAGVSQSPSNKVTEKGKDVELRCDPISGHTALYWYRQSLGQGLEFLIYFQGNSAPDKSGLPSDRFSAERTGGSVSTLTIQRTQQEDSAVYLCASSLRLAVYNEQFFGPGTRLTVL.

For the CDR3, the DNA is TGTGCCAGCAATCAGGGCTATAGCAATCAGCCCCAGCATTTT. Residues: CASNQGYSNQPQHF. This chain uses TRBV27 with TRBJ1-5; D perhaps matches TRBD1 (5 bases). The CDR3 covers 14 residues. Germline V gene data show CDR1 as MNHEY and CDR2 as SMNVEV (reference sequence). V gave up 7 bases and J gave up 0 bases, with 10 bases separating them.

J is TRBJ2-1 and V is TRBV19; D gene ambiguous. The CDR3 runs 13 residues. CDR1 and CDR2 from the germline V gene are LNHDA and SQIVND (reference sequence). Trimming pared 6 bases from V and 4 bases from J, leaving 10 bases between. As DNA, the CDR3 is TGTGCCAGTAGACCGGACGGATACAATGAGCAGTTCTTC. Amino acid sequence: CASRPDGYNEQFF.

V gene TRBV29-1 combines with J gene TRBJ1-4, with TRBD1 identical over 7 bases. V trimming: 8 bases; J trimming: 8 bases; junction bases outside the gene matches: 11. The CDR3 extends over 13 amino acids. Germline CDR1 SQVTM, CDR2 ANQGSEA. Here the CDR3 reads CSSQTGLEEKLFF. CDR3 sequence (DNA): TGCAGCTCACAGACAGGGTTGGAGGAAAAACTGTTTTTT.

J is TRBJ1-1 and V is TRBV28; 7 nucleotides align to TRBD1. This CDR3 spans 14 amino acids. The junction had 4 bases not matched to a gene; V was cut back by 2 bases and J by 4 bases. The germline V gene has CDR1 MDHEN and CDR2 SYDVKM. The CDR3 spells CASSLDRASTEAFF. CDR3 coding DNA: TGTGCCAGCAGTTTAGACAGGGCAAGCACTGAAGCTTTCTTT. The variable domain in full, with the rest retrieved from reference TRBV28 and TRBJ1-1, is DVKVTQSSRYLVKRTGEKVFLECVQDMDHENMFWYRQDPGLGLRLIYFSYDVKMKEKGDIPEGYSVSREKKERFSLILESASTNQTSMYLCASSLDRASTEAFFGQGTRLTVV.

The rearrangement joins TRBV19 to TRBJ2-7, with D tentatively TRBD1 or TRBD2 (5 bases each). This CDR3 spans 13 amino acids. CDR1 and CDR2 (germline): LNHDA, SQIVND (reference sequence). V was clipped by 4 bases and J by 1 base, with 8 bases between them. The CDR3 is CASSRGDSYEQYF. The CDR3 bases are TGTGCCAGTAGTAGAGGGGATTCCTACGAGCAGTACTTC.

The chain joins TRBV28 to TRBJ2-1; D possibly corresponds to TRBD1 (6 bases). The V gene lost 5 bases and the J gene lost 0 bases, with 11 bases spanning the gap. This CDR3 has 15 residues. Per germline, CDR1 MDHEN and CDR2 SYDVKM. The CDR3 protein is CASSLTGSSYNEQFF. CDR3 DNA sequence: TGTGCCAGCAGTCTAACAGGGAGCTCCTACAATGAGCAGTTCTTC.

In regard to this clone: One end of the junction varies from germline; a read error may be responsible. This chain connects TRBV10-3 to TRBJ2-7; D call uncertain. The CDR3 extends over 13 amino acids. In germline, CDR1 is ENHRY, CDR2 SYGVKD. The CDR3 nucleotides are TGTGCCAGCAGTCCCTTCCCCAGTTACGAGCAGTACTTC. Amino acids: CASSPFPSYEQYF.

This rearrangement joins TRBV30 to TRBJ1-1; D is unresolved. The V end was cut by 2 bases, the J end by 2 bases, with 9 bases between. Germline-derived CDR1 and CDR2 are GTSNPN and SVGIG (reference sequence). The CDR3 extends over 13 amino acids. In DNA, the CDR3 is TGTGCCTGGAGTCTGGGCATAAACACTGAAGCTTTCTTT. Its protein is CAWSLGINTEAFF.

The CDR3 bases are TGTGCCAGCAGTTTCAGGGCCTACGAGCAGTACTTC. It codes for CASSFRAYEQYF. This chain links TRBV27 with TRBJ2-7; TRBD1 is a possible D gene (5 bases). V was cut by 3 bases and J by 2 bases, with 5 bases left in between. From germline, CDR1 is MNHEY and CDR2 SMNVEV (reference sequence). CDR3 length equals 12 residues.

The CDR3 spells CASTDAPNQPQHF. DNA of the CDR3: TGTGCCAGTACGGACGCGCCCAATCAGCCCCAGCATTTT. The chain employs TRBV19 and TRBJ1-5; D remains unclear. The CDR3 consists of 13 residues. Germline CDR1 is LNHDA and CDR2 is SQIVND (reference sequence). The V end lost 7 bases, the J end lost 3 bases, and 10 bases lay between the germline ends.

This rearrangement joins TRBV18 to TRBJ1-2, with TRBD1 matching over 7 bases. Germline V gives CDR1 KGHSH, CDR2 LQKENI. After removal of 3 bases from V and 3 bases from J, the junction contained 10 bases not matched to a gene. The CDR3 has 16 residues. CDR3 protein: CASSPLLQGRDYGYTF. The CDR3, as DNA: TGTGCCAGCTCACCTTTATTACAGGGGCGGGACTATGGCTACACCTTC.

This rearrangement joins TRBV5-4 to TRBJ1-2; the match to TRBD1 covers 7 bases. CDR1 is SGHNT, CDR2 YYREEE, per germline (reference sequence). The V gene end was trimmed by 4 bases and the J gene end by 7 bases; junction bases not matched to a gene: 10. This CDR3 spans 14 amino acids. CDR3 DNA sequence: TGTGCCAGCAGCCTAGACAGGGACGAAGGTGGCTACACCTTC. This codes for CASSLDRDEGGYTF.

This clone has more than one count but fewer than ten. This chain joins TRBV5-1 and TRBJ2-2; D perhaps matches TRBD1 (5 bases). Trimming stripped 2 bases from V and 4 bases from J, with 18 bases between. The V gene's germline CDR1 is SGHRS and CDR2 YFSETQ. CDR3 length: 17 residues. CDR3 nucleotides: TGCGCCAGCAGCTTTAAGGGGCCTCAGGATCCCACCGGGGAGCTGTTTTTT. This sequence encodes CASSFKGPQDPTGELFF.

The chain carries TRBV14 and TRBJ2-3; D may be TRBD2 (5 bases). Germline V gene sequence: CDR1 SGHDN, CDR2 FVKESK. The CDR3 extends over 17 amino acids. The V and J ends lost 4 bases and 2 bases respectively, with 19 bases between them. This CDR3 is CASSLFGIGGNTDTQYF. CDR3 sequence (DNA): TGTGCCAGCAGCCTCTTCGGTATAGGAGGAAACACAGATACGCAGTATTTT.

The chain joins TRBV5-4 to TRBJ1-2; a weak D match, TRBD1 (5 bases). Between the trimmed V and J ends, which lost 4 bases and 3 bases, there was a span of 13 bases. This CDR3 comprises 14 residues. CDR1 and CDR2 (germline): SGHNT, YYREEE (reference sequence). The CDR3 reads CASSPGVGDYGYTF. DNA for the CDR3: TGTGCCAGCAGCCCGGGGGTGGGAGACTATGGCTACACCTTC.

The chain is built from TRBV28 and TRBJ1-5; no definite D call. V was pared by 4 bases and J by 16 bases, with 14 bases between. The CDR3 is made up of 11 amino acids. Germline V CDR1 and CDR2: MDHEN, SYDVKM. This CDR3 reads CASSWPDGLHF. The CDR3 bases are TGTGCCAGCAGTTGGCCTGACGGATTACATTTT.

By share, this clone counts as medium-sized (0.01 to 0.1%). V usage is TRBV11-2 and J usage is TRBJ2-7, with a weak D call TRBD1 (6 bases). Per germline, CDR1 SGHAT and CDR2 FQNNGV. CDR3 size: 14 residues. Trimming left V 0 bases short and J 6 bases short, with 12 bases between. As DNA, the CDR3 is TGTGCCAGCAGCTTAGAACAGGGTCCCCGCGAGCAGTACTTC. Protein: CASSLEQGPREQYF.